This T cell receptor (beta chain) comes out of a study of T cells in Graves' hyperthyroidism and ophthalmopathy. Overall study results and limits: Blood also contained most expanded thyroid clonotypes above 0.001.

Losses at the gene ends were 10 bases for V and 7 bases for J; bases not matched to a gene: 11. The CDR3 is made up of 13 amino acids. In its sample, this clonotype was seen many times. The antigen remains undetermined. Amplified TCR beta CDR3 regions derived from RNA transcripts. Initially, a first-round RT-PCR of the TCR CDR3 employed the HTBI primer set. A single record per CDR3 protein comes from TCRdb applying MiXCR to the multiplex PCR reads. Of around 440,000 distinct CDR3 sequences listed, approximately 14% are singletons. The chain has TRBV12-3 or TRBV12-4 and TRBJ2-7; TRBD1 matches at 9 bases. This sequence originates from a woman between 18 and 29 years old with Graves' hyperthyroidism. Sequenced: blood. The CDR3 spells CATTPGQGLEQYF. The CDR3 nucleotides are TGTGCCACCACCCCGGGACAGGGCCTTGAGCAGTACTTC.